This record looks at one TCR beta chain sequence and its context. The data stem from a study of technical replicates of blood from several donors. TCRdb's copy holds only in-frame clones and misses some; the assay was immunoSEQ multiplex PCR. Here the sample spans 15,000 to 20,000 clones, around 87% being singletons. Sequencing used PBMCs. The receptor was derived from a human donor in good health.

CDR3 nucleotides: TGTGCCAGCAGTGGAAACTGGTACAATGAGCAGTTCTTC. Its translation is CASSGNWYNEQFF. The rearrangement joins TRBV6-1 to TRBJ2-1; D not resolved. The CDR3 has 13 residues. V gave up 4 bases and J gave up 4 bases, with 8 bases separating them. The germline V gene encodes CDR1 MNHNS and CDR2 SASEGT.